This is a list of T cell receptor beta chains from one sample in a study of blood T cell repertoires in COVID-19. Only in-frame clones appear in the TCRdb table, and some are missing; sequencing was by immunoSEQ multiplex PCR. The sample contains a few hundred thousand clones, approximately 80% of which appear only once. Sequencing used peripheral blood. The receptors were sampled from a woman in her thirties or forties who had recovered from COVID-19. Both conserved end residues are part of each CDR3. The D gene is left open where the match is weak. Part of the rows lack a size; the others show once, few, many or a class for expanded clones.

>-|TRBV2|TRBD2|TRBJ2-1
TGTGCCAGCAGTCCCATAGCGGGATCCTACAATGAGCAGTTCTTC
CASSPIAGSYNEQFF
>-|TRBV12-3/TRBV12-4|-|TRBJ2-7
TGTGCCAGCAGTTTCTGGAGCTACGAGCAGTACTTC
CASSFWSYEQYF
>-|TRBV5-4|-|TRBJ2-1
TGTGCCAGCAGCTTGGGCGGGGGCGCCAGCTCCTACAATGAGCAGTTCTTC
CASSLGGGASSYNEQFF
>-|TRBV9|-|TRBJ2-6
TGTGCCAGCAGCGCGCGGTCTGGGGCCAACGTCCTGACTTTC
CASSARSGANVLTF
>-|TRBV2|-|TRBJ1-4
TGTGCCAGCAGGTCGACAATAACTAATGAAAAACTGTTTTTT
CASRSTITNEKLFF
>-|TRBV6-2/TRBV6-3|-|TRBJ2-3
TGTGCCAGCAGTTTTTTACAAGATACGCAGTATTTT
CASSFLQDTQYF
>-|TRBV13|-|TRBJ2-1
TGTGCCACCTCTAGGGGCGCTCAGAATGAGCAGTTCTTC
CATSRGAQNEQFF
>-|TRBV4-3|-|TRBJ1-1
TGCGCCAGCAGCTCGATTAACAGGGAAGCTTTCTTT
CASSSINREAFF
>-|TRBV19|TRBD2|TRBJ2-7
TGTGCCAGTAGTCCACGGACTAGCGGAAACTACGAGCAGTACTTC
CASSPRTSGNYEQYF
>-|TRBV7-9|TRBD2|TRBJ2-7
TGTGCCAGCAGCCAAAGATCCCCCCCCCTAGCGGGGGCCCTCTACGAGCAGTACTTC
CASSQRSPPLAGALYEQYF
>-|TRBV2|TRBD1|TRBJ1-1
TGTGCCAGCGTAAGGACAGGTGGACGGCCTGAAGCTTTCTTT
CASVRTGGRPEAFF
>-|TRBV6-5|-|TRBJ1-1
TGTGCTTCCCGGGAGGGAAACACTGAAGCTTTCTTT
CASREGNTEAFF
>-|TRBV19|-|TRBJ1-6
TGTGCCAGTAGTATAGAGGGCAGATCTGGCTCCTATAATTCACCCCTCCACTTT
CASSIEGRSGSYNSPLHF
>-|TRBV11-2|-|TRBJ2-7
TGTGCCAGCAGCCAGATCAGGACAGATCCCGAGCAGTACTTC
CASSQIRTDPEQYF
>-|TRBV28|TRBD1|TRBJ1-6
TGTGCCAGCAGTGACACAGGGGGCACCTATAATTCACCCCTCCACTTT
CASSDTGGTYNSPLHF
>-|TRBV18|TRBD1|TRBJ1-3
TGTGCCAGCTCACCTACTATCGACAGGGGGCCTGGAAACACCATATATTTT
CASSPTIDRGPGNTIYF
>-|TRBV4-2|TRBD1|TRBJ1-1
TGTGCCAGCAGATGGGGACAGTCGGCTTTCTTT
CASRWGQSAFF
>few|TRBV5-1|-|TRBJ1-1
TGCGCCAGTACCGATCAGGGGAACACTGAAGCTTTCTTT
CASTDQGNTEAFF
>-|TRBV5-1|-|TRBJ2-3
TGCGCCAGCAGCTTGGGGGACTTCATTACAGATACGCAGTATTTT
CASSLGDFITDTQYF
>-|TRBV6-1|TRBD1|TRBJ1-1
TGTGCCAGCAGTGAAGCGGACAGGGCGTATGAAGCTTTCTTT
CASSEADRAYEAFF
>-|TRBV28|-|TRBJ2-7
TGTGCCAGCAGTTTCGTCGACAGGACCTACGAGCAGTACTTC
CASSFVDRTYEQYF
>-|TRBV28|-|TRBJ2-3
TGTGCCAGCAGCCCACAACTCCTTGGACAGACGGATACGCAGTATTTT
CASSPQLLGQTDTQYF
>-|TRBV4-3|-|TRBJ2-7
TGCGCCAGCAGCCAAGATGATGGCGGCGCTATCTACGAGCAGTACTTC
CASSQDDGGAIYEQYF
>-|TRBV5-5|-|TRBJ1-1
TGTGCCAGCAGCTTGGGAGCAGGGATGAACACTGAAGCTTTCTTT
CASSLGAGMNTEAFF
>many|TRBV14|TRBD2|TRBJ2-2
TGTGCCAGCAGCCTACTAGCGGGGGGCCCTGGGACCGGGGAGCTGTTTTTT
CASSLLAGGPGTGELFF
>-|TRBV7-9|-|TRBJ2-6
TGTGCCAGCAGCCCTACCTACTCTGGGGCCAACGTCCTGACTTTC
CASSPTYSGANVLTF
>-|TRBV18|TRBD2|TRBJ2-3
TGTGCCAGCTCGCTACTAGCGGGGTTAGATACGCAGTATTTT
CASSLLAGLDTQYF
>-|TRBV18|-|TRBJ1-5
TGTGCCAGCTCACCAGGGGGCCTGGATCAGCCCCAGCATTTT
CASSPGGLDQPQHF
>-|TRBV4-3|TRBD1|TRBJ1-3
TGCGCCAGCAGCTCTACCAGGGGGCTTGGAAACACCATATATTTT
CASSSTRGLGNTIYF
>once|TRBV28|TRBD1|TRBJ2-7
TGTGCCAGCAGACCTACCGGACAGGGGACCTACGAGCAGTACTTC
CASRPTGQGTYEQYF
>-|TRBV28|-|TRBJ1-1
TGTGCCAGCAGTTGGTCAGGGGAGGGGAACACTGAAGCTTTCTTT
CASSWSGEGNTEAFF
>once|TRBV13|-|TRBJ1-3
TGTGCCAGCAGCGCCGGTACTGGAAACACCATATATTTT
CASSAGTGNTIYF
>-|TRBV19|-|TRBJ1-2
TGTGCCAGTAAACAGGACGTGGATTTCTATGGCTACACCTTC
CASKQDVDFYGYTF
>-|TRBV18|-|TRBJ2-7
TGTGCCAGCTCACCGAGGACCTACGAGCAGTACTTC
CASSPRTYEQYF
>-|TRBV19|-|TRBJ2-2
TGTGCCAGTAGATGGGACACCAGCACCGGGGAGCTGTTTTTT
CASRWDTSTGELFF
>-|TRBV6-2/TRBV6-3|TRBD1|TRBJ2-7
TGTGCCAGCAGTTACCCCCTGGGACAGGGGCCTCACGAGCAGTACTTC
CASSYPLGQGPHEQYF
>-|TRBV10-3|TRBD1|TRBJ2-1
TGTGCCATCAGTGAGTCGACAGGGTTCGATGAGCAGTTCTTC
CAISESTGFDEQFF
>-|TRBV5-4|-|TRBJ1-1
TGTGCCAGCAGCTTGGCGGGGGGGATGAACACTGAAGCTTTCTTT
CASSLAGGMNTEAFF
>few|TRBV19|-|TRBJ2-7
TGTGCCAGTAGTTTGGCAGGTACCTCCTACGAGCAGTACTTC
CASSLAGTSYEQYF
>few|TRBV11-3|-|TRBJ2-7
TGTGCCAGCAGCACCAGTCCGGGGTACGAGCAGTACTTC
CASSTSPGYEQYF
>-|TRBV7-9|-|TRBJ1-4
TGTGCCAGCAGCTTCAGAATTCTAGTTTCCTCAACTAATGAAAAACTGTTTTTT
CASSFRILVSSTNEKLFF
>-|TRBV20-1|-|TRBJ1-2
TGCAGTGCTAGTCGTGATGGTGGCGGGGGGAACTATGGCTACACCTTC
CSASRDGGGGNYGYTF
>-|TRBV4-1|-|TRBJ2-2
TGCGCCAGCAGCCAAGATCCCACAGGGTTCGTGGCCGGGGAGCTGTTTTTT
CASSQDPTGFVAGELFF
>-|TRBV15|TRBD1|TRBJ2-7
TGTGCCACCAGCAGAGACCCTGTGGGCAGGGGGAGTACTGGCGAGCAGTACTTC
CATSRDPVGRGSTGEQYF
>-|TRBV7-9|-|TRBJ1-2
TGTGCCAGCAGCTCAGACAGGTTTGGTAGCTACACCTTC
CASSSDRFGSYTF
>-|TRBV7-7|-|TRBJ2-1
TGTGCTAGTAACTCTATCGGGGACAATGAGCAGTTCTTC
CASNSIGDNEQFF
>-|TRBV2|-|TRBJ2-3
TGTGCCAGCAACTCCAGGGACACCGAGGCGCAGTATTTT
CASNSRDTEAQYF
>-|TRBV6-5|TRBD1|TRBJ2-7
TGTGCCAGCAGTTACACCCCGGGACAGGGACTCTACGAGCAGTACTTC
CASSYTPGQGLYEQYF
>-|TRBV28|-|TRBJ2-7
TGTGCCAGCAGTTTTTCCCCGGTACAGAGTGCCTACGAGCAGTACTTC
CASSFSPVQSAYEQYF
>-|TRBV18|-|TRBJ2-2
TGTGCCAGCTCACCATTCGAGGGTAACACCGGGGAGCTGTTTTTT
CASSPFEGNTGELFF
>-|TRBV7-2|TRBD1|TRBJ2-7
TGTGCCAGCAGCTATGGACAGGGGGTAGGGCCATCCGAGCAGTACTTC
CASSYGQGVGPSEQYF
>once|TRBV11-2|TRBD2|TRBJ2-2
TGTGCCAGCAGCCCCGGTTTAGCGGGGGGGCACAAGAACACCGGGGAGCTGTTTTTT
CASSPGLAGGHKNTGELFF
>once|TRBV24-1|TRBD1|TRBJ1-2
TGTGCCACCAGTGACACCGGGACAGTCTATGGCTACACCTTC
CATSDTGTVYGYTF
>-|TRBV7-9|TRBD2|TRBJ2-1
TGTGCCAGCAGCCCTAGCGGGGGGGCCGTGGCGTTCTTC
CASSPSGGAVAFF
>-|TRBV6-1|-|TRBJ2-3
TGTGCCAGCAGTGAAATAAGCCTAGTGTGGGGCACAGATACGCAGTATTTT
CASSEISLVWGTDTQYF
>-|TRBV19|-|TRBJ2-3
TGTGCCACCACAACCAGGGTCGGCACAGATACGCAGTATTTT
CATTTRVGTDTQYF
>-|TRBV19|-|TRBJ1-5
TGTGCCAGTAGTATTCCGGGGAGTGGAATAATTGGTCAGCCCCAGCATTTT
CASSIPGSGIIGQPQHF
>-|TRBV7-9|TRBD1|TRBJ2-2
TGTGCCAGCAGCCGAGGAGTGGGGACAGTGAACACCGGGGAGCTGTTTTTT
CASSRGVGTVNTGELFF